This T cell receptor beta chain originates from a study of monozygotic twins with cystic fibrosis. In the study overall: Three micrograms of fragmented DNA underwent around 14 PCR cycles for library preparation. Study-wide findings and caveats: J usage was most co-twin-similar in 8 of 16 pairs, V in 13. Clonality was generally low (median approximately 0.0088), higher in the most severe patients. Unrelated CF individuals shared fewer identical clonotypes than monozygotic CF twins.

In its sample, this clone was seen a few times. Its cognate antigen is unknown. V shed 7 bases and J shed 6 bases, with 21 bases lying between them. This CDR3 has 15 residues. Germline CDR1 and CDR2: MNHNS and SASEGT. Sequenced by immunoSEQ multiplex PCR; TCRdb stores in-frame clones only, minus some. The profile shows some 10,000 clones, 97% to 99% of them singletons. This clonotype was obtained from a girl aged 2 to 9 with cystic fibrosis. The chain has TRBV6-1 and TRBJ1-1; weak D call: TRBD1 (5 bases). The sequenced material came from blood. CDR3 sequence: CASTPGDPGWAEAFF. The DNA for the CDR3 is TGTGCCAGCACCCCGGGGGACCCTGGGTGGGCTGAAGCTTTCTTT.